This note documents a single T cell receptor delta chain sequence. A read error is possible here, since a much larger clone lies one base away. This entry belongs to a study of gamma-delta chains in newborns, infants, children. As for the study in general: Microbial exposure reportedly drives polyclonal innate γδ T cell expansion after birth.

TCRdb used CATT to re-call clones from the reads. The sample consists of roughly 2,000 delta-chain clones, around 2.8% of them appearing once. The TCR was taken from a child in good health. Sequencing was performed on blood.

As DNA, the CDR3 is TGTGCCTGTGACACCGTGGGGCTGGGGGATACGCTGCGTAAACCCATCTTT. Its translation: CACDTVGLGDTLRKPIF. V usage is TRDV2 and J usage is TRDJ1; TRDD3 agrees at 12 bases. The CDR3 extends over 17 amino acids. Per germline, CDR1 GEAIGNYY and CDR2 EKD.